This T cell receptor beta chain was recovered during a study of T cell responses to AZD1222 COVID-19 vaccine. TCRdb's copy holds only in-frame clones and misses some; the assay was immunoSEQ multiplex PCR. This sample has 95,000 to 150,000 clones, with roughly 91% found just once. Unmatched junction bases numbered 10, after V lost 4 bases and J lost 8 bases. This CDR3 has 17 residues. Looked up from germline, CDR1 is SGDLS and CDR2 is YYNGEE. This clone has only one observation. This TCR was recovered from an adult in good health. The V and J genes are TRBV9 and TRBJ2-2; 14 bases agree with TRBD2. This sample comprised peripheral blood, obtained on day 0 of MenACWY control vaccination. CDR3 DNA sequence: TGTGCCAGCAGCCAAGCCCCGGGACTAGCGGGAGTAGGGGAGCTGTTTTTT. Its translation: CASSQAPGLAGVGELFF. The full variable domain, rest sourced from reference TRBV9 and TRBJ2-2, is DSGVTQTPKHLITATGQRVTLRCSPRSGDLSVYWYQQSLDQGLQFLIQYYNGEERAKGNILERFSAQQFPDLHSELNLSSLELGDSALYFCASSQAPGLAGVGELFFGEGSRLTVL.